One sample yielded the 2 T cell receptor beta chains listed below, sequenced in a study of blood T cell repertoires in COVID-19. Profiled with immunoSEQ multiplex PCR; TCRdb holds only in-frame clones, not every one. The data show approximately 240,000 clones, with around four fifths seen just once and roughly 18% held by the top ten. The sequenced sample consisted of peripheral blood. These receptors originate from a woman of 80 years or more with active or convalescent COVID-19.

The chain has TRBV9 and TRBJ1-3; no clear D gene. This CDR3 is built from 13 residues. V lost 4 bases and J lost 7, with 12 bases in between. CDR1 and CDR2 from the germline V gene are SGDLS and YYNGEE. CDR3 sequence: CASSWRAGNTIYF. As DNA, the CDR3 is TGTGCCAGCAGCTGGCGAGCGGGGAACACCATATATTTT.

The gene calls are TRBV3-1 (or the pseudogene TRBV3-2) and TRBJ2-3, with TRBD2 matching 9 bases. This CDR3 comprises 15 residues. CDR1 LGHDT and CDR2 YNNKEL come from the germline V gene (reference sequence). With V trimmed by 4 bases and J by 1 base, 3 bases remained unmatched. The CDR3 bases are TGTGCCAGCAGCCTAGCGGGAGCGGGCACAGATACGCAGTATTTT. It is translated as CASSLAGAGTDTQYF.